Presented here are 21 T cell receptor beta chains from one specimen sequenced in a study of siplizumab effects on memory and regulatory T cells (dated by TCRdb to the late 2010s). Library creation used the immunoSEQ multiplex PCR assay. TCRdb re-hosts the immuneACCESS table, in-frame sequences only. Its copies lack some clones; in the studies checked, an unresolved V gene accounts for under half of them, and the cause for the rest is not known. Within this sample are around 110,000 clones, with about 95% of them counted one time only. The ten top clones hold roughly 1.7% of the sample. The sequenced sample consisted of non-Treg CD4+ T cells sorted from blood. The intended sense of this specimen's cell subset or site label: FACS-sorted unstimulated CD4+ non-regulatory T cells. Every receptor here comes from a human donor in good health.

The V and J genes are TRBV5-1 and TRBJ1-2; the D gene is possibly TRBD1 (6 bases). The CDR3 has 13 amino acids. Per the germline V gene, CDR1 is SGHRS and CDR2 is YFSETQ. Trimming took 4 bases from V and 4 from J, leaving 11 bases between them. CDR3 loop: CASSVLGAYGYTF. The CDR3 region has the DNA TGCGCCAGCAGCGTTTTGGGGGCCTATGGCTACACCTTC.

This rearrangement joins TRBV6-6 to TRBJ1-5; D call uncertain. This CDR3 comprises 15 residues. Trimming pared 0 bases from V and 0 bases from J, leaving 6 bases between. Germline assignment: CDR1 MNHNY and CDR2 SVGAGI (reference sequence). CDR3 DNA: TGTGCCAGCAGTTACTCGGCGGATAGCAATCAGCCCCAGCATTTT. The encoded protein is CASSYSADSNQPQHF.

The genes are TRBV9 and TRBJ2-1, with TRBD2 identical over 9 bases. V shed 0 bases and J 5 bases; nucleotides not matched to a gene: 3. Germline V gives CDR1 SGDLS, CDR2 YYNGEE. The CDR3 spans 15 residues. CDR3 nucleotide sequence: TGTGCCAGCAGCGTAGCTCGCGGGGGGGACAATGAGCAGTTCTTC. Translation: CASSVARGGDNEQFF.

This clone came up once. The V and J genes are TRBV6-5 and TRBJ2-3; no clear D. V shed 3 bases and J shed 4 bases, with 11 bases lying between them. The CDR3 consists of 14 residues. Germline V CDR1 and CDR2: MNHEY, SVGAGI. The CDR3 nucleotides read TGTGCCAGCAGTTATTCAGGCCGGGCAGATACGCAGTATTTT. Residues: CASSYSGRADTQYF.

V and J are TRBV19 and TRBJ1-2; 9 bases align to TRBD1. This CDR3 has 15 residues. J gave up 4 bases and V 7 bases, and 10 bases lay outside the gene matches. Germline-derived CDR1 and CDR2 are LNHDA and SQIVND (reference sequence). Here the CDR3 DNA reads TGTGCCAGTAATCTCCACGGACAGGGGATCTATGGCTACACCTTC. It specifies CASNLHGQGIYGYTF.

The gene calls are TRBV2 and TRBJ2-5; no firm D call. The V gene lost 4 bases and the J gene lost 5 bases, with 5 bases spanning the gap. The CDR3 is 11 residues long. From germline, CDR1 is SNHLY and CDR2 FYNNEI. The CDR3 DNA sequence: TGTGCCAGCAGTGTGGGGGAGACCCAGTACTTC. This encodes CASSVGETQYF.

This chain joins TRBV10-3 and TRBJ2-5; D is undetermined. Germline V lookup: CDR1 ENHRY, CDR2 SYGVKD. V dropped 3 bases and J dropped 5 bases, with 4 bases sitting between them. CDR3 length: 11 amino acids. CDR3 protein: CAISDLETQYF. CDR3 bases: TGTGCCATCAGTGATTTGGAGACCCAGTACTTC.

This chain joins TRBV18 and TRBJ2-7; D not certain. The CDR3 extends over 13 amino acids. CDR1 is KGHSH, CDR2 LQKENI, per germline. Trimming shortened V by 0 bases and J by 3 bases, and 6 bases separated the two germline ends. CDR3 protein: CASSPPAVYEQYF. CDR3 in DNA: TGTGCCAGCTCACCACCGGCGGTCTACGAGCAGTACTTC.

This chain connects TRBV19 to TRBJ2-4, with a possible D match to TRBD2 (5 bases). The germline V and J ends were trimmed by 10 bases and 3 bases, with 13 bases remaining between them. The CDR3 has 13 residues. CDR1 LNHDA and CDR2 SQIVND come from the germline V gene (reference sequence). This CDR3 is CATRGFGKNIQYF. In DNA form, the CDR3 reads TGTGCCACCAGAGGGTTTGGCAAAAACATTCAGTACTTC.

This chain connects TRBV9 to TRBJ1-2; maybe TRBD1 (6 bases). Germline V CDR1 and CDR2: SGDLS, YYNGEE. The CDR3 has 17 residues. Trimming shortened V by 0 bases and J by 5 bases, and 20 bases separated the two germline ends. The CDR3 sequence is CASSVGSGGGTLYGYTF. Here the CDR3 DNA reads TGTGCCAGCAGCGTAGGGAGCGGGGGCGGGACCTTATATGGCTACACCTTC.

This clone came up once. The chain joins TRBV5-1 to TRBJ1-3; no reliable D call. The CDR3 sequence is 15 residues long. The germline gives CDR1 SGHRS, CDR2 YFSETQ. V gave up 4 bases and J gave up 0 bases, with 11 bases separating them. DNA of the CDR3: TGCGCCAGCAGCCCGGATCTCAGCTCTGGAAACACCATATATTTT. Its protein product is CASSPDLSSGNTIYF.

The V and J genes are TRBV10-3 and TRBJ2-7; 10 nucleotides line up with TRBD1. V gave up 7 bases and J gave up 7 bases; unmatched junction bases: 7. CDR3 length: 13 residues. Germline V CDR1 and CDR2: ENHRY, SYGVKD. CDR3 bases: TGTGCCATCAAGACAGGGGGCCAACGGGAGCAGTACTTC. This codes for CAIKTGGQREQYF.

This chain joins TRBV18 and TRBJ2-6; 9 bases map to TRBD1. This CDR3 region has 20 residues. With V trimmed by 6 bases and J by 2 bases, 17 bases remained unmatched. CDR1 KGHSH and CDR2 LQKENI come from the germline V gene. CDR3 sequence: CASSPKPGQGRSPGANVLTF. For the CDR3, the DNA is TGTGCCAGCTCGCCCAAACCGGGACAGGGCAGGTCTCCTGGGGCCAACGTCCTGACTTTC.

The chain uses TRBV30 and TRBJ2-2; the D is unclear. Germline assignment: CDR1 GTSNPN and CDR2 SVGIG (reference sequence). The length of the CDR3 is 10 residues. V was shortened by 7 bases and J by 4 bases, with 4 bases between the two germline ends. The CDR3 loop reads CASSTGELFF. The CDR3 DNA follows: TGTGCCTCCTCCACCGGGGAGCTGTTTTTT. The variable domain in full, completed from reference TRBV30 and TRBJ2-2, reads SQTIHQWPATLVQPVGSPLSLECTVEGTSNPNLYWYRQAAGRGLQLLFYSVGIGQISSEVPQNLSASRPQDRQFILSSKKLLLSDSGFYLCASSTGELFFGEGSRLTVL.

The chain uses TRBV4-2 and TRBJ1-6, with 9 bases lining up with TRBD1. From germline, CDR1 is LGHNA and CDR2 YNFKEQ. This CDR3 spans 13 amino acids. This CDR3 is CVTRDRDNSPLHF. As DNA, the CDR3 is TGTGTTACCCGGGACAGGGATAATTCACCCCTCCACTTT.

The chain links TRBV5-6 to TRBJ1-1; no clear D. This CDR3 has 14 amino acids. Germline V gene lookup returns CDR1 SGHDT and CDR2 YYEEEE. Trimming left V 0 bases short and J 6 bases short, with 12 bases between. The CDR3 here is CASSLDSSRAEAFF. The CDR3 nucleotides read TGTGCCAGCAGCTTGGATTCCAGTCGGGCTGAAGCTTTCTTT. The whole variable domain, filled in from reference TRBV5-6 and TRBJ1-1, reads DAGVTQSPTHLIKTRGQQVTLRCSPKSGHDTVSWYQQALGQGPQFIFQYYEEEERQRGNFPDRFSGHQFPNYSSELNVNALLLGDSALYLCASSLDSSRAEAFFGQGTRLTVV.

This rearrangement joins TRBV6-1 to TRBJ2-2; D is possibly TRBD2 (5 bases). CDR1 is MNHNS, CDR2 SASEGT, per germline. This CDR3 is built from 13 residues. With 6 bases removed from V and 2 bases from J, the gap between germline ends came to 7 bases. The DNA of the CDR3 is TGTGCCAGCAGGAGGGATAACACCGGGGAGCTGTTTTTT. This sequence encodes CASRRDNTGELFF.

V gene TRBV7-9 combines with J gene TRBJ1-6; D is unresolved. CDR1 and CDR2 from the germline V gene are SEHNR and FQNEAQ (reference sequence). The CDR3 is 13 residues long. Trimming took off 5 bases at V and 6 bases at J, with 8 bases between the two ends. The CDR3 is CASSPQINSPLHF. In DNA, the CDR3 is TGTGCCAGCAGCCCTCAGATTAATTCACCCCTCCACTTT. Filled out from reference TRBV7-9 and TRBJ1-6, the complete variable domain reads DTGVSQNPRHKITKRGQNVTFRCDPISEHNRLYWYRQTLGQGPEFLTYFQNEAQLEKSRLLSDRFSAERPKGSFSTLEIQRTEQGDSAMYLCASSPQINSPLHFGNGTRLTVT.

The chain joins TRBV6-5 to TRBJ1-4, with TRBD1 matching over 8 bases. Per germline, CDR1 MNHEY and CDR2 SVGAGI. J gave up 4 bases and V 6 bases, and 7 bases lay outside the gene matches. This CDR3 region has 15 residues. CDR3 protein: CASSRTGNLNEKLFF. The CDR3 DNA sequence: TGTGCCAGCAGCCGGACAGGGAATCTTAATGAAAAACTGTTTTTT.

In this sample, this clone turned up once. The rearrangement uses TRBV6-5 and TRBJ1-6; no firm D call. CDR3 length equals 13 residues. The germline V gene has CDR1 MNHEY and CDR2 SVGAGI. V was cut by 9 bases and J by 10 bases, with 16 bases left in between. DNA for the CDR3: TGTGCCAGTCTAAGTACGACGGGGTCACCCCTCCACTTT. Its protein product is CASLSTTGSPLHF.

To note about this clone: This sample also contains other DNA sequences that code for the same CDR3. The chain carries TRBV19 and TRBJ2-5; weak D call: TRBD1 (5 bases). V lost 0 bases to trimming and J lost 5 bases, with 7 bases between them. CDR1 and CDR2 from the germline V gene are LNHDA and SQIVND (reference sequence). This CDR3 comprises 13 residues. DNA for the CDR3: TGTGCCAGTAGTATAGACAGGGCTGAGACCCAGTACTTC. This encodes CASSIDRAETQYF.